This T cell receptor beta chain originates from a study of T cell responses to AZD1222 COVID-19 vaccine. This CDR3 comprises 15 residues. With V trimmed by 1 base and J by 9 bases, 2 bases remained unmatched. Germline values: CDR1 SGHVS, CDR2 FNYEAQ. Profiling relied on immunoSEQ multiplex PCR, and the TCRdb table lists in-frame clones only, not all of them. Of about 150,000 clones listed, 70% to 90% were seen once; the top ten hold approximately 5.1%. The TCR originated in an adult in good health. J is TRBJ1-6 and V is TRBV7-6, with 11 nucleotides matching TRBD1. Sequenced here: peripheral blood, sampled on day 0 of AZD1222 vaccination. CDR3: CASSLGTGGLSPLHF. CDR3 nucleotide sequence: TGTGCCAGCAGCTTAGGGACAGGGGGCCTTTCACCCCTCCACTTT.